These 25 T cell receptor beta chains share one sample of origin, sequenced in a study of T-cell reconstitution after alpha-beta-depleted transplantation in children (dated by TCRdb to 2015 to 2016). In the paper's terms, the time point label means: day 60 (about 2 months) after transplantation. This specimen's treatment or condition label, interpreted: allogeneic hematopoietic cell transplantation with graft depleted of TCRalphabeta T cells and CD19 B cells. Receptor amplification or capture employed PCR. Reads for this sample came from an Illumina HiSeq 2500. Molecular barcoding was employed in the preparation of TCR libraries, with unique molecular identifiers being used to normalize TCRbeta repertoire quantification. TCRdb reran the public reads through fastp at Q25 and MiXCR, keeping productive beta chains. Every distinct CDR3 protein forms one entry, paired with its most common genes and DNA. The table for this sample lists under 60,000 distinct CDR3 sequences; around 5.9% of them were counted only once. About 30% of the sample goes to the ten largest clones.

The material was PBMCs, mostly from graft donor cells, obtained 60 days after TCRalphabeta/CD19-depleted stem cell transplant. The receptors originated from a female patient between 2 and 15 years old who had a stem cell transplant for aplastic anemia, so the T cells may come from the graft donor.

This clonotype was observed at least ten times. This rearrangement joins TRBV20-1 to TRBJ2-7, with TRBD1 matching 7 bases. V trimming: 6 bases; J trimming: 5 bases; junction bases outside the gene matches: 10. The CDR3 runs to 13 residues. Germline CDR1 reads DFQATT; CDR2 reads SNEGSKA (reference sequence). CDR3 loop: CSAGRTGLNEQYF. CDR3 coding DNA: TGCAGTGCGGGTAGGACAGGACTCAACGAGCAGTACTTC.

This clonotype was counted ten times or more. The CDR3 loop is CSAPRLAEANEQFF. Written as DNA, the CDR3 is TGCAGTGCCCCGAGACTAGCCGAGGCCAATGAGCAGTTCTTC. The gene calls are TRBV20-1 and TRBJ2-1, with 7 bases that match TRBD2. The CDR3 totals 14 residues. Trimming cost V 6 bases and J 6 bases; bases outside gene matches: 11. The germline V gene has CDR1 DFQATT and CDR2 SNEGSKA (reference sequence).

This clonotype occurred many times. CDR3 amino acids: CASSFAGAQTQYF. CDR3 DNA: TGTGCCAGCAGCTTTGCGGGAGCGCAGACCCAGTACTTC. The chain carries TRBV7-7 and TRBJ2-5, with TRBD2 matching 7 bases. The CDR3 covers 13 residues. The junction had 4 bases not matched to a gene; V was cut back by 3 bases and J by 6 bases. CDR1 and CDR2 from the germline V gene are SSHAT and FNYEAQ (reference sequence).

In this sample, this clonotype turned up many times. This chain links TRBV12-3 or TRBV12-4 with TRBJ1-1; weak D call: TRBD1 (5 bases). V was pared by 2 bases and J by 5 bases, with 9 bases between. The CDR3 spans 13 residues. CDR3 in DNA: TGTGCCAGCAGTTTACAGGGAATAACTGAAGCTTTCTTT. This translates into CASSLQGITEAFF.

This clonotype has just a few counts. The chain joins TRBV3-1 to TRBJ2-7, with D unclear. Between the trimmed V and J ends, which lost 1 base and 12 bases, there was a span of 13 bases. The CDR3 totals 12 residues. Germline V gene sequence: CDR1 LGHDT, CDR2 YNNKEL (reference sequence). CDR3 in amino acids: CASSQVETARYF. CDR3 DNA sequence: TGTGCCAGCAGCCAAGTGGAAACAGCTCGGTACTTC.

This clonotype was counted ten times or more. One end of the junction varies from germline; a read error may be responsible. The V call is TRBV20-1, the J call TRBJ1-2, with D unclear. Germline assignment: CDR1 DFQATT and CDR2 SNEGSKA (reference sequence). The CDR3 has 10 amino acids. CDR3 amino acids: CSARDSPRAF. CDR3 coding DNA: TGCAGTGCTAGAGATTCTCCTCGCGCCTTC.

This clonotype showed up many times. J is TRBJ1-1 and V is TRBV28; D unclear. The V gene lost 3 bases and the J gene lost 5 bases, with 10 bases spanning the gap. CDR3 size: 13 residues. The germline CDR1 and CDR2 sequences are MDHEN and SYDVKM. The CDR3 region is CASSFRRLTEAFF. The CDR3 DNA is TGTGCCAGCAGTTTTCGAAGGTTAACTGAAGCTTTCTTT.

This chain connects TRBV6-6 to TRBJ2-1, with a possible D match to TRBD2 (5 bases). Trimming took off 7 bases at V and 6 bases at J, with 10 bases between the two ends. The CDR3 runs to 12 residues. CDR1 is MNHNY, CDR2 SVGAGI, per germline (reference sequence). DNA of the CDR3: TGTGCCAGCAACCTCCGGGGCAATGAGCAGTTCTTC. It encodes CASNLRGNEQFF.

The table lists this clonotype with many counts. V and J are TRBV15 and TRBJ2-1; D gene uncertain. This CDR3 is built from 15 residues. In germline, CDR1 is LNHNV, CDR2 YYDKDF (reference sequence). Between the trimmed V and J ends, which lost 1 base and 4 bases, there was a span of 11 bases. CDR3 sequence reads: CATSRALGPYNEQFF. The CDR3 DNA reads TGTGCCACCAGCAGAGCCCTCGGACCTTACAATGAGCAGTTCTTC.

There are many counts of this clonotype. V and J are TRBV7-6 and TRBJ2-2; maybe TRBD2 (5 bases). Deletions cut 6 bases from V and 5 bases from J, with 10 bases between. Germline V gives CDR1 SGHVS, CDR2 FNYEAQ. CDR3 length equals 13 residues. The CDR3 nucleotides are TGTGCCAGCAGATCAAGCGGAACCGGGGAGCTGTTTTTT. Protein product: CASRSSGTGELFF.

This clonotype has a handful of counts. The V and J genes are TRBV21-1 and TRBJ1-2; the D call TRBD1 from the table was never checked on the DNA. TRBV21-1 is listed as a pseudogene. The CDR3 extends over 14 amino acids. The DNA for the CDR3 is TGTGCCAGCAGCAAGCTCCAGGGGGGATATGGCTACACCTTC. It specifies CASSKLQGGYGYTF.

This clonotype is classed as medium-sized (0.01 to 0.1%). This sequence joins TRBV7-2 and TRBJ2-5; a weak D match, TRBD2 (5 bases). The V gene's germline CDR1 is SGHTA and CDR2 FQGNSA. There are 13 residues in the CDR3. Trimming took off 3 bases at V and 4 bases at J, with 9 bases between the two ends. DNA of the CDR3: TGTGCCAGCAGCTTTGGGAGTCGAGAGACCCAGTACTTC. Translation gives CASSFGSRETQYF.

This clonotype appeared many times. The chain couples TRBV6-5 to TRBJ2-1; 11 nucleotides agree with TRBD1. Losses at the gene ends were 5 bases for V and 9 bases for J; bases not matched to a gene: 9. The V gene's germline CDR1 is MNHEY and CDR2 SVGAGI. CDR3 size: 15 residues. The CDR3 spells CASSKRDRGFSEQFF. CDR3 DNA sequence: TGTGCCAGCAGTAAGAGGGACAGGGGGTTCAGTGAGCAGTTCTTC.

This clonotype came up a few times. The V and J genes are TRBV7-3 and TRBJ2-5; D unclear. In germline, CDR1 is SGHTA, CDR2 FQGTGA. Trimming shortened V by 1 base and J by 4 bases, and 13 bases separated the two germline ends. The CDR3 spans 15 residues. CDR3 residues: CASSLIFRAGETQYF. The CDR3 DNA follows: TGTGCCAGCAGCTTAATCTTCCGGGCAGGAGAGACCCAGTACTTC.

This clonotype was seen ten or more times. The chain couples TRBV3-1 to TRBJ2-1; TRBD2 might be the D (6 bases). V dropped 0 bases and J dropped 5 bases, with 11 bases sitting between them. The CDR3 runs 15 residues. CDR1 LGHDT and CDR2 YNNKEL come from the germline V gene (reference sequence). The CDR3 region is CASSQDGGLNNEQFF. CDR3 nucleotides: TGTGCCAGCAGCCAAGACGGGGGACTTAACAATGAGCAGTTCTTC.

This clonotype was recorded at least ten times. V and J are TRBV5-1 and TRBJ2-6; 11 nucleotides line up with TRBD2. CDR3 length equals 19 residues. Losses at the gene ends were 0 bases for V and 2 bases for J; bases not matched to a gene: 7. Germline CDR1 and CDR2: SGHRS and YFSETQ. This CDR3 is CASSLAWTSGSPGANVLTF. CDR3 DNA: TGCGCCAGCAGCTTGGCGTGGACTAGCGGGTCCCCTGGGGCCAACGTCCTGACTTTC.

This clonotype appeared many times. The CDR3 DNA reads as TGCAGTGCTCAAGGGAACCAGGGGCCTACAAATGGCTACACCTTC. Translated, it gives CSAQGNQGPTNGYTF. The rearrangement links TRBV20-1 to TRBJ1-2; D might be TRBD1 (6 bases). The CDR3 runs to 15 residues. The V end lost 5 bases, the J end lost 6 bases, and 22 bases lay between the germline ends. Germline V gene sequence: CDR1 DFQATT, CDR2 SNEGSKA (reference sequence).

This clonotype was detected ten times or more. This chain connects TRBV6-1 to TRBJ2-2, with D perhaps TRBD2 (5 bases). With 7 bases removed from V and 4 bases from J, the gap between germline ends came to 16 bases. There are 15 residues in the CDR3. Germline lookup yields CDR1 MNHNS and CDR2 SASEGT. CDR3 in amino acids: CASTRRGAVTGELFF. CDR3 coding DNA: TGTGCCAGCACGCGCCGGGGTGCCGTCACCGGGGAGCTGTTTTTT.

This clonotype was counted ten times or more. The rearrangement joins TRBV28 to TRBJ1-1; TRBD1 aligns across 7 bases. The germline V gene has CDR1 MDHEN and CDR2 SYDVKM. V was clipped by 6 bases and J by 0 bases; unmatched bases: 7. The CDR3 runs 15 residues. The chain's CDR3 is CASRKQGLLNTEAFF. The CDR3 nucleotides are TGTGCCAGCAGAAAACAGGGGCTATTGAACACTGAAGCTTTCTTT.

The chain recombines TRBV7-8 with TRBJ2-3; D possibly uses TRBD1 or TRBD2 (5 bases each). The CDR3 extends over 15 amino acids. Germline V CDR1 and CDR2: SGHVS, FQNEAQ. Trimming left V 5 bases short and J 3 bases short, with 15 bases between. As DNA, the CDR3 is TGTGCCAGCAGCGCCGACTACTGGGGGACAGATACGCAGTATTTT. This gives the protein CASSADYWGTDTQYF.

In its sample, this clonotype was seen many times. The chain is built from TRBV20-1 and TRBJ2-5; TRBD2 is a possible D gene (5 bases). V lost 2 bases, J lost 10 bases, and 26 bases lay in between. CDR3 length: 16 amino acids. The germline V gene has CDR1 DFQATT and CDR2 SNEGSKA (reference sequence). The CDR3: CSARSPLGRGRVGQYF. The CDR3 bases are TGCAGTGCTAGAAGCCCCCTGGGCCGGGGAAGAGTTGGCCAGTACTTC.

There are many counts of this clonotype. J is TRBJ2-5 and V is TRBV28, with 8 bases lining up with TRBD2. Germline CDR1 and CDR2: MDHEN and SYDVKM. This CDR3 spans 16 amino acids. V gave up 5 bases and J gave up 4 bases; unmatched junction bases: 12. CDR3 coding DNA: TGTGCCAGCAGTCCACACCAAGGACGGGAGGGAGAGACCCAGTACTTC. Amino acid sequence: CASSPHQGREGETQYF.

This clonotype has ten or more counts. The CDR3 nucleotides are TGCGCCAGCAGCCCCTTCCTTAGCAATGAGCAGTTCTTC. This gives the protein CASSPFLSNEQFF. The rearrangement uses TRBV5-1 and TRBJ2-1; D remains unclear. This CDR3 has 13 amino acids. Trimming left V 4 bases short and J 6 bases short, with 11 bases between. CDR1 is SGHRS, CDR2 YFSETQ, per germline.

This clonotype was seen many times. The V and J genes are TRBV3-1 and TRBJ2-2, with D tentatively TRBD2 (6 bases). V lost 3 bases and J 5 bases, leaving 10 bases between the germline ends. The CDR3 extends over 14 amino acids. Per the germline V gene, CDR1 is LGHDT and CDR2 is YNNKEL (reference sequence). CDR3 bases: TGTGCCAGCAGCCACCTGGGGGGTACCGGGGAGCTGTTTTTT. This codes for CASSHLGGTGELFF.

Sample share makes this clonotype medium-sized. This chain links TRBV9 with TRBJ1-1; D gene unclear. Trimming took 2 bases from V and 0 from J, leaving 11 bases between them. The CDR3 is 15 amino acids. Germline CDR1 and CDR2: SGDLS and YYNGEE. The CDR3, as DNA: TGTGCCAGCAGCGTCAGAGGGAACCTGAACACTGAAGCTTTCTTT. Translating gives CASSVRGNLNTEAFF.